This T cell receptor (beta chain) was obtained from a study of CD8 T cells in ankylosing spondylitis. Study-level results: Ankylosing spondylitis blood appeared to carry a characteristic TCR beta motif of seven to nine highly homologous variants. Significant enrichment of disease-linked clones was reported in matched ankylosing spondylitis synovial fluid.

The TCR beta libraries were generated through quantitative 5'-RACE incorporating molecular barcodes. TCRdb fed the 5' RACE reads into MiXCR, producing one record per CDR3 protein. The sample shows more than 60,000 distinct CDR3 sequences, 5.3% of them seen only once. V lost 4 bases and J lost 5, with 6 bases in between. Germline CDR1 SGHAT, CDR2 FQNNGV. This CDR3 contains 11 residues. This clonotype has a count of ten or more. As yet, its antigen is unknown. J is TRBJ2-7 and V is TRBV11-2; D unresolved. Material: blood, either unsorted or a sorted T cell fraction (not recorded which). This receptor was identified in a male donor with ankylosing spondylitis or in good health (not recorded which). CDR3 region: CASSSLNEQYF. Here the CDR3 DNA reads TGTGCCAGCAGCTCCTTGAACGAGCAGTACTTC.